The sequence of this TCR beta chain was determined in a study of blood T cells in healthy people across ages. Germline CDR1 and CDR2: LGHDT and YNNKEL (reference sequence). The CDR3 has 18 residues. V was pared by 0 bases and J by 1 base, with 16 bases between. Together with a sample-barcoded 5' primer, a J-beta primer mix was included in a second PCR lasting roughly 6 to 12 cycles. TCRdb reprocessed the 5' RACE reads via MiXCR and lists one record per CDR3 protein. The sample contains some 760,000 distinct CDR3 sequences, 20% to 25% of which appear only once. This clonotype was detected only a few times. The same data also went into a second study, on T cells of mothers and their children.

The gene calls are TRBV3-1 and TRBJ2-4; D ambiguous. This TCR derives from a boy aged 5-17 years in good health. Sequencing input: blood. CDR3 in amino acids: CASSQELVPSEAKNIQYF. DNA of the CDR3: TGTGCCAGCAGCCAAGAACTTGTTCCTAGTGAGGCCAAAAACATTCAGTACTTC. The variable domain in full, completed from reference TRBV3-1 and TRBJ2-4, reads DTAVSQTPKYLVTQMGNDKSIKCEQNLGHDTMYWYKQDSKKFLKIMFSYNNKELIINETVPNRFSPKSPDKAHLNLHINSLELGDSAVYFCASSQELVPSEAKNIQYFGAGTRLSVL.